The rows below give T cell receptor beta chains drawn from one sample of a study of CD4 T cells in relation to SARS-CoV-2 and coronaviruses. Which antigens these TCRs recognize remains unknown. TCRdb's copy holds only in-frame clones and misses some; the assay was immunoSEQ multiplex PCR. Of 25,000 to 30,000 clones in the sample, roughly three quarters were seen once. Sequencing was performed on CD4+ T cells from PBMCs, cultured in vitro. The receptors originated from a human donor in good health. CDR3s include the opening cysteine and the closing phenylalanine or tryptophan. The D gene is left open where the match is weak. Size tells how often a clone was seen (once, few, many) or the class of an expanded clone, and some rows leave it out.

>-|TRBJ2-1|TRBV6-2/TRBV6-3|-
CASSYSLIRTSYNEQFF
TGTGCCAGCAGTTACTCCTTGATAAGGACTTCCTACAATGAGCAGTTCTTC
>-|TRBJ2-7|TRBV7-2|-
CASSFRQSSYEQYF
TGTGCCAGCAGCTTTCGACAGAGCTCCTACGAGCAGTACTTC
>-|TRBJ2-5|TRBV2|-
CASSERTGGPQETQYF
TGTGCCAGCAGTGAAAGGACGGGTGGTCCGCAAGAGACCCAGTACTTC
>TRBD2|TRBJ2-5|TRBV5-1|-
CASSLSGGVTETQYF
TGCGCCAGCAGCTTGTCTGGGGGGGTCACAGAGACCCAGTACTTC
>-|TRBJ1-3|TRBV19|-
CASRTPGSALISGNTIYF
TGTGCCAGTAGAACCCCAGGCTCAGCGCTTATCTCTGGAAACACCATATATTTT
>-|TRBJ1-1|TRBV29-1|-
CSINTEAFF
TGCAGCATAAACACTGAAGCTTTCTTT
>-|TRBJ2-2|TRBV20-1|-
CSASAGGFGELFF
TGCAGTGCTAGTGCTGGCGGGTTTGGGGAGCTGTTTTTT
>-|TRBJ1-1|TRBV20-1|-
CSARDVQPTFF
TGCAGTGCTAGAGATGTACAGCCAACTTTCTTT
>-|TRBJ2-5|TRBV5-6|-
CASSLVGQETQYF
TGTGCCAGCAGCTTGGTTGGGCAAGAGACCCAGTACTTC
>-|TRBJ2-2|TRBV4-1|once
CASSPGQNTGELFF
TGCGCCAGCAGCCCCGGACAGAACACCGGGGAGCTGTTTTTT
>TRBD2|TRBJ2-5|TRBV7-2|-
CASSFGGRKETQYF
TGTGCCAGCAGCTTTGGCGGGAGAAAAGAGACCCAGTACTTC
>-|TRBJ2-1|TRBV4-2|-
CASSRKREANNEQFF
TGTGCCAGCAGCCGTAAGCGCGAGGCAAACAATGAGCAGTTCTTC
>-|TRBJ2-2|TRBV29-1|-
CSVGGHDGELFF
TGCAGCGTAGGGGGGCATGACGGGGAGCTGTTTTTT
>-|TRBJ1-1|TRBV6-5|-
CASSLPGANTEAFF
TGTGCCAGCAGTTTACCAGGGGCAAACACTGAAGCTTTCTTT
>-|TRBJ1-1|TRBV7-2|-
CASSTQGNTEAFF
TGTGCCAGCAGCACGCAGGGGAACACTGAAGCTTTCTTT
>-|TRBJ1-1|TRBV7-9|-
CASSWNRDTEAFF
TGTGCCAGCAGCTGGAACAGGGACACTGAAGCTTTCTTT
>-|TRBJ2-3|TRBV3-1/TRBV3-2|-
CASSQDGGLDTQYF
TGTGCCAGCAGCCAAGATGGGGGTTTGGATACGCAGTATTTT
>-|TRBJ1-4|TRBV30|-
CAWGEGQRGEKLFF
TGTGCCTGGGGAGAAGGACAGAGGGGTGAAAAACTGTTTTTT
>-|TRBJ1-5|TRBV6-5|-
CASGSVSNQPQHF
TGTGCCAGCGGCAGCGTTAGCAATCAGCCCCAGCATTTT
>TRBD2|TRBJ2-1|TRBV7-2|-
CASSLASGLASYNEQFF
TGTGCCAGCAGCTTAGCCTCCGGACTAGCCTCCTACAATGAGCAGTTCTTC
>-|TRBJ2-5|TRBV7-2|-
CASSKLGLFLETQYF
TGTGCCAGCAGCAAACTTGGTTTGTTCCTGGAGACCCAGTACTTC
>-|TRBJ1-1|TRBV4-3|once
CASSFPPPRKNTEAFF
TGCGCCAGCAGCTTTCCCCCCCCAAGGAAAAACACTGAAGCTTTCTTT
>TRBD1|TRBJ2-7|TRBV6-5|-
CASRLTGATYEQYF
TGTGCCAGCAGACTAACAGGGGCGACCTACGAGCAGTACTTC
>-|TRBJ1-6|TRBV7-3|few
CASSLTWESPLHF
TGTGCCAGCAGCTTAACCTGGGAGTCACCCCTCCACTTT
>-|TRBJ2-3|TRBV5-4|-
CASSLARLTDTQYF
TGTGCCAGCAGCTTGGCTCGGCTTACAGATACGCAGTATTTT
>TRBD1|TRBJ2-7|TRBV9|once
CASSPQGAKSYEQYF
TGTGCCAGCAGCCCACAGGGGGCTAAATCCTACGAGCAGTACTTC
>TRBD2|TRBJ2-5|TRBV3-1/TRBV3-2|-
CASSLGLAGEETQYF
TGTGCCAGCAGCCTCGGACTAGCGGGGGAAGAGACCCAGTACTTC
>TRBD1|TRBJ2-4|TRBV9|-
CASSVGEGGSNIQYF
TGTGCCAGCAGCGTAGGCGAAGGGGGCTCAAACATTCAGTACTTC